What follows are 11 T cell receptor beta chains derived from one specimen sequenced in a study of blood T cell repertoires in COVID-19. Produced via immunoSEQ multiplex PCR; TCRdb's table is partial and in-frame only. Of around 180,000 clones in the sample, approximately 86% were seen once. The sample was peripheral blood. The origin of the receptors is a woman at least 80 years old with active or convalescent COVID-19.

V is TRBV5-1 and J is TRBJ1-3, with TRBD1 matching 9 bases. J lost 1 base, V lost 4 bases, and 6 bases had no gene match. The CDR3 totals 16 residues. Germline assignment: CDR1 SGHRS and CDR2 YFSETQ. In DNA, the CDR3 is TGCGCCAGCAGCCGGGGACAGGGTGCATCTGGAAACACCATATATTTT. This gives the protein CASSRGQGASGNTIYF.

The genes are TRBV2 and TRBJ1-4; 7 bases are a match to TRBD1. The ends lost 8 bases at V and 8 bases at J; junction bases unmatched: 11. This CDR3 has 14 amino acids. Germline assignment: CDR1 SNHLY and CDR2 FYNNEI. The CDR3 reads CASLLTGEGEKLFF. Here the CDR3 DNA reads TGTGCCAGCCTTCTTACAGGGGAAGGGGAAAAACTGTTTTTT.

This chain links TRBV19 with TRBJ2-7; 7 nucleotides agree with TRBD1. Unmatched junction bases numbered 6, after V lost 1 base and J lost 3 bases. The CDR3 is 15 residues long. The germline V gene has CDR1 LNHDA and CDR2 SQIVND (reference sequence). The CDR3 region is CASSIVLGGLYEQYF. CDR3 sequence (DNA): TGTGCCAGTAGTATAGTTTTAGGGGGCCTCTACGAGCAGTACTTC. Full variable domain (missing parts from reference TRBV19 and TRBJ2-7): DGGITQSPKYLFRKEGQNVTLSCEQNLNHDAMYWYRQDPGQGLRLIYYSQIVNDFQKGDIAEGYSVSREKKESFPLTVTSAQKNPTAFYLCASSIVLGGLYEQYFGPGTRLTVT.

The rearrangement uses TRBV5-1 and TRBJ2-3; unclear D gene. The CDR3 totals 14 residues. Per germline, CDR1 SGHRS and CDR2 YFSETQ. Trimming left V 1 base short and J 2 bases short, with 8 bases between. The CDR3, as DNA: TGCGCCAGCAGCTTGTCCGGGTTCACAGATACGCAGTATTTT. The encoded protein is CASSLSGFTDTQYF.

This chain joins TRBV19 and TRBJ2-1; D is ambiguous. Per the germline V gene, CDR1 is LNHDA and CDR2 is SQIVND (reference sequence). The CDR3 contains 14 residues. Trimming cost V 5 bases and J 2 bases, with 10 bases left between them. CDR3 region: CASSRLRAYNEQFF. DNA of the CDR3: TGTGCCAGTAGTCGGCTACGGGCCTACAATGAGCAGTTCTTC.

The chain combines TRBV6-5 with TRBJ2-7, with 7 bases aligning to TRBD2. Per germline, CDR1 MNHEY and CDR2 SVGAGI. After removal of 4 bases from V and 6 bases from J, the junction contained 9 bases not matched to a gene. The CDR3 loop spans 14 amino acids. The DNA for the CDR3 is TGTGCCAGCAGTTTCGAGCGGGATCAAGGCGAGCAGTACTTC. Its protein product is CASSFERDQGEQYF.

The genes are TRBV7-3 and TRBJ2-1; 15 positions agree with TRBD2. CDR1 and CDR2 (germline): SGHTA, FQGTGA. V lost 1 base, J lost 4 bases, and 8 bases stayed unmatched. This CDR3 contains 19 residues. CDR3 coding DNA: TGTGCCAGCAGCTTAAACACCGGGACTAGCGGGAGGTGGTACAATGAGCAGTTCTTC. This encodes CASSLNTGTSGRWYNEQFF.

V and J are TRBV3-1 (or the pseudogene TRBV3-2) and TRBJ2-2, with D unclear. CDR1 and CDR2 from the germline V gene are LGHDT and YNNKEL (reference sequence). The V end lost 2 bases, the J end lost 4 bases, and 8 bases lay between the germline ends. The CDR3 runs to 14 residues. CDR3 in DNA: TGTGCCAGCAGCCAATTTGTCGGCACCGGGGAGCTGTTTTTT. It translates to CASSQFVGTGELFF.

This clone has just one count. The chain couples TRBV27 to TRBJ1-5; D remains unclear. V shed 6 bases and J shed 4 bases, with 22 bases lying between them. CDR1 is MNHEY, CDR2 SMNVEV, per germline (reference sequence). This CDR3 contains 17 residues. This chain's CDR3 is CASSARGGPFGNQPQHF. The CDR3 bases are TGTGCCAGCAGCGCTCGTGGAGGGCCCTTTGGAAATCAGCCCCAGCATTTT.

This clone was seen a single time. The chain combines TRBV5-1 with TRBJ2-5; the match to TRBD2 covers 9 bases. Germline assignment: CDR1 SGHRS and CDR2 YFSETQ. With 1 base clipped from V and 2 bases from J, the junction kept 6 bases outside the gene matches. The CDR3 covers 16 residues. CDR3 residues: CASSLNGLAQQETQYF. CDR3 nucleotides: TGCGCCAGCAGCTTGAATGGACTAGCGCAACAAGAGACCCAGTACTTC.

This clone came up once. V gene TRBV14 combines with J gene TRBJ1-2; 7 bases match TRBD1. The CDR3 extends over 14 amino acids. Trimming removed 1 base from V and 8 bases from J; junction bases left unmatched: 7. Looked up from germline, CDR1 is SGHDN and CDR2 is FVKESK. The CDR3 DNA reads as TGTGCCAGCAGCCAAGCGACAGGGCGCAGCGGCTACACCTTC. Translated, it gives CASSQATGRSGYTF.